These T cell receptor beta chains were read from a single sample in a study of neurological immune-mediated disorders. Each CDR3 protein gets one entry after TCRdb re-called the 5' RACE reads with MiXCR. The sample yields about 70,000 distinct CDR3 sequences, approximately 4.6% seen once. The source material was PBMCs. The receptor source for this set is a woman between 70 and 85 years old with multiple sclerosis. Each CDR3 is given with its conserved first and last residue. A D gene is named only where the DNA matches it firmly. Size is stated for part of the rows, as once, few or many counts, or as a class when the clone is expanded.

j_call: TRBJ2-7
clone_size: many
v_call: TRBV3-1
d_call: -
cdr3_aa: CASSQGLRYEQYF
cdr3_nt: TGTGCCAGCAGCCAGGGATTGCGCTACGAGCAGTACTTC

j_call: TRBJ2-7
clone_size: many
v_call: TRBV5-1
d_call: -
cdr3_aa: CASSLAGEPYEQYF
cdr3_nt: TGCGCCAGCAGCTTGGCGGGGGAACCCTACGAGCAGTACTTC

j_call: TRBJ2-7
clone_size: few
v_call: TRBV6-5
d_call: -
cdr3_aa: CATQGLQAYEQYF
cdr3_nt: TGTGCCACCCAGGGCCTACAAGCCTACGAGCAGTACTTC

j_call: TRBJ2-3
clone_size: many
v_call: TRBV3-1
d_call: -
cdr3_aa: CASSQEGPTDTQYF
cdr3_nt: TGTGCCAGCAGCCAAGAGGGGCCCACAGATACGCAGTATTTT

j_call: TRBJ1-5
clone_size: many
v_call: TRBV5-5
d_call: TRBD1
cdr3_aa: CASSFGTVLNQPQHF
cdr3_nt: TGTGCCAGCAGCTTCGGGACAGTCCTCAATCAGCCCCAGCATTTT

j_call: TRBJ1-2
clone_size: many
v_call: TRBV6-6
d_call: -
cdr3_aa: CASLTESPNGYTF
cdr3_nt: TGTGCCAGCCTCACAGAGTCTCCGAATGGCTACACCTTC

j_call: TRBJ1-1
clone_size: many
v_call: TRBV7-2
d_call: TRBD1
cdr3_aa: CASSLVTGMNTEAFF
cdr3_nt: TGTGCCAGCAGCTTAGTGACAGGGATGAACACTGAAGCTTTCTTT

j_call: TRBJ2-1
clone_size: many
v_call: TRBV4-3
d_call: -
cdr3_aa: CASSQKTGRGGNEQFF
cdr3_nt: TGCGCCAGCAGCCAAAAGACCGGGAGAGGGGGAAATGAGCAGTTCTTC

j_call: TRBJ2-7
clone_size: -
v_call: TRBV7-2
d_call: TRBD2
cdr3_aa: CASSALAGGYEQYF
cdr3_nt: TGTGCCAGCAGCGCACTAGCGGGAGGCTACGAGCAGTACTTC

j_call: TRBJ1-1
clone_size: many
v_call: TRBV5-1
d_call: -
cdr3_aa: CASTPRPNSNTEAFF
cdr3_nt: TGCGCCAGTACCCCCAGGCCGAATTCGAACACTGAAGCTTTCTTT

j_call: TRBJ2-3
clone_size: many
v_call: TRBV9
d_call: TRBD2
cdr3_aa: CASSSDRLAGGDTQYF
cdr3_nt: TGTGCCAGCAGCTCTGATAGACTAGCGGGAGGAGATACGCAGTATTTT

j_call: TRBJ2-5
clone_size: many
v_call: TRBV7-7
d_call: TRBD2
cdr3_aa: CASSFGPSGQETQYF
cdr3_nt: TGTGCCAGCAGCTTTGGGCCTAGCGGGCAAGAGACCCAGTACTTC

j_call: TRBJ1-5
clone_size: many
v_call: TRBV12-3/TRBV12-4
d_call: -
cdr3_aa: CASSLSGADQPQHF
cdr3_nt: TGTGCCAGCAGCCTCTCGGGGGCGGATCAGCCCCAGCATTTT